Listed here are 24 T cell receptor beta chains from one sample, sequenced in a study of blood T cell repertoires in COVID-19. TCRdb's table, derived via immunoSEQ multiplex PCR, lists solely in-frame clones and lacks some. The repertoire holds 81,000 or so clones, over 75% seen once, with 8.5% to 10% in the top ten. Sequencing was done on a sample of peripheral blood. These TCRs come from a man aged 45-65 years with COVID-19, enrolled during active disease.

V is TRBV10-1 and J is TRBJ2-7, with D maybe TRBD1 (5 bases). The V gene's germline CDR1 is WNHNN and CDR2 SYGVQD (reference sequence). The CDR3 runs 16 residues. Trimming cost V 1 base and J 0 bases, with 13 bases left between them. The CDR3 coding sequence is TGCGCCAGCAGTGAGTACGGACAACCCTACTCCTACGAGCAGTACTTC. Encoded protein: CASSEYGQPYSYEQYF.

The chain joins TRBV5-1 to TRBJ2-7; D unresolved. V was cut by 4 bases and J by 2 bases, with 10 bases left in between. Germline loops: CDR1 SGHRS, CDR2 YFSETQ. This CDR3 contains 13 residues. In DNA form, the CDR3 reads TGCGCCAGCAGCCCCCATTCCCCCTACGAGCAGTACTTC. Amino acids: CASSPHSPYEQYF. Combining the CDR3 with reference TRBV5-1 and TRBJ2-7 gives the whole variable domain KAGVTQTPRYLIKTRGQQVTLSCSPISGHRSVSWYQQTPGQGLQFLFEYFSETQRNKGNFPGRFSGRQFSNSRSEMNVSTLELGDSALYLCASSPHSPYEQYFGPGTRLTVT.

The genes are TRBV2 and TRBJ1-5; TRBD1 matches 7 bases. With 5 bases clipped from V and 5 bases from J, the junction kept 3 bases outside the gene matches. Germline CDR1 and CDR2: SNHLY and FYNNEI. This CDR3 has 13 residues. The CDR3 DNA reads TGTGCCAGCAGTAAAACAGGGGATCAGCCCCAGCATTTT. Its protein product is CASSKTGDQPQHF.

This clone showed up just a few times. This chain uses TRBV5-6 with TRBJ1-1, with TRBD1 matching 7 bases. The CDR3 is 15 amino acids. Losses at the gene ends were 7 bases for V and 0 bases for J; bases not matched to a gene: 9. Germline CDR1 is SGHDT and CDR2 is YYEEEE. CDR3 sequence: CASGTGALMNTEAFF. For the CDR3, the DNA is TGTGCCAGCGGTACAGGGGCTTTAATGAACACTGAAGCTTTCTTT.

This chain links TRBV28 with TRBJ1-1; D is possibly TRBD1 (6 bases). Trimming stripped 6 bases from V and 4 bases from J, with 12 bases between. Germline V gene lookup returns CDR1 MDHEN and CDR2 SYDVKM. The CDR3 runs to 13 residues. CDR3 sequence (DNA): TGTGCCAGCAGAAGAGGGGGTGTCACTGAAGCTTTCTTT. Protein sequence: CASRRGGVTEAFF.

In nucleotides, the CDR3 is TGTGCCAGCTCCCCAGACAGGGTGGGCACTGAAGCTTTCTTT. Its translation is CASSPDRVGTEAFF. The V and J genes are TRBV18 and TRBJ1-1, with TRBD1 matching over 7 bases. Germline-derived CDR1 and CDR2 are KGHSH and LQKENI. The V segment lost 6 bases and the J segment 4 bases; nucleotides outside the gene matches: 8. The CDR3 has 14 amino acids. The full variable domain, rest sourced from reference TRBV18 and TRBJ1-1, is NAGVMQNPRHLVRRRGQEARLRCSPMKGHSHVYWYRQLPEEGLKFMVYLQKENIIDESGMPKERFSAEFPKEGPSILRIQQVVRGDSAAYFCASSPDRVGTEAFFGQGTRLTVV.

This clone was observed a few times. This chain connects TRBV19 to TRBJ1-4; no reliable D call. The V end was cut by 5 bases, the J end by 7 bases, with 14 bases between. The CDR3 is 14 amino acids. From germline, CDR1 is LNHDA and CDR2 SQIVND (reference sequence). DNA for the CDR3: TGTGCCAGTAGTCTCCAGCGACGCGGTGAAAAACTGTTTTTT. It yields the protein CASSLQRRGEKLFF.

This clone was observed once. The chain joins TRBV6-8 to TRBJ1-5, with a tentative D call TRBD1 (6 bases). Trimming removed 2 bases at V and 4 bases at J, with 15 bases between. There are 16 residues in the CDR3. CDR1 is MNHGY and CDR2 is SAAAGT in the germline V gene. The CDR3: CASSYTPGQKNQPQHF. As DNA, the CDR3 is TGTGCCAGCAGTTACACGCCGGGACAAAAAAATCAGCCCCAGCATTTT.

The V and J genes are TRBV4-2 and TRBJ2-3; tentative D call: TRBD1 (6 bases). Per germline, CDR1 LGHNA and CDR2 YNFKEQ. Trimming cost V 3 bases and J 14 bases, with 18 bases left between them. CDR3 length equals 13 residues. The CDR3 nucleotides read TGTGCCAGCAGCCAGCCGGAAACAGGGTTTATGTATTTT. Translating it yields CASSQPETGFMYF.

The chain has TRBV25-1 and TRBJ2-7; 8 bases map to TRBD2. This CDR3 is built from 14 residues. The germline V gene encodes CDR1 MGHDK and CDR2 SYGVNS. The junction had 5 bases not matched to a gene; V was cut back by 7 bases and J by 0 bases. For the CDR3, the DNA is TGTGCCAGCACCGCCGGGGGGGGCTCCTACGAGCAGTACTTC. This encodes CASTAGGGSYEQYF.

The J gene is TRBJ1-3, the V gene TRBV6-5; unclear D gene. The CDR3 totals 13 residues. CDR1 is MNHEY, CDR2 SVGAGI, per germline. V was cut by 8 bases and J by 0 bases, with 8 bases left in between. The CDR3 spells CASAGLSGNTIYF. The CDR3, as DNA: TGTGCCAGCGCCGGTCTCTCTGGAAACACCATATATTTT.

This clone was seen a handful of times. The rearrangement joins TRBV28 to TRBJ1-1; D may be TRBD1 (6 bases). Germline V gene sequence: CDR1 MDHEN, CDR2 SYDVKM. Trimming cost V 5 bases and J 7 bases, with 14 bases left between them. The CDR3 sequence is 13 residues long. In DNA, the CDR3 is TGTGCCAGCAGTCCGAATTACAGGGATGAAGCTTTCTTT. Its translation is CASSPNYRDEAFF. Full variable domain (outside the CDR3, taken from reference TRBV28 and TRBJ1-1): DVKVTQSSRYLVKRTGEKVFLECVQDMDHENMFWYRQDPGLGLRLIYFSYDVKMKEKGDIPEGYSVSREKKERFSLILESASTNQTSMYLCASSPNYRDEAFFGQGTRLTVV.

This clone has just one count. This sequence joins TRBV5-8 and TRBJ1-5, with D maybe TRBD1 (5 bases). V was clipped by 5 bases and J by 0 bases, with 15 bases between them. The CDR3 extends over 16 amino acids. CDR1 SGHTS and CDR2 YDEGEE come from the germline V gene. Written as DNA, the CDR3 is TGTGCCAGCAGGCCAGGGTCGACCATTAGCAATCAGCCCCAGCATTTT. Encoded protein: CASRPGSTISNQPQHF. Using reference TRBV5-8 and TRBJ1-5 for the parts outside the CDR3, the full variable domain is EAGVTQSPTHLIKTRGQQATLRCSPISGHTSVYWYQQALGLGLQFLLWYDEGEERNRGNFPPRFSGRQFPNYSSELNVNALELEDSALYLCASRPGSTISNQPQHFGDGTRLSIL.

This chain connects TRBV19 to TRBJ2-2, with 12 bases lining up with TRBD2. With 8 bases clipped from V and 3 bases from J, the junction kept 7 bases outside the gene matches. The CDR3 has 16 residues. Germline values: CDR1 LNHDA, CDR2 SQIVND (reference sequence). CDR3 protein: CASQSWTSGDTGELFF. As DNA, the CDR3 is TGTGCCAGTCAGAGCTGGACTAGCGGGGACACCGGGGAGCTGTTTTTT.

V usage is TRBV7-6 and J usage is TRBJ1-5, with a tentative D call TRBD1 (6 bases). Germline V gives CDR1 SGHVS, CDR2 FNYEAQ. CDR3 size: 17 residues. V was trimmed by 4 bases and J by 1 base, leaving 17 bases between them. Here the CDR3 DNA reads TGTGCCAGCAGCTCCGGGATGGGGCAGGGGAGCAATCAGCCCCAGCATTTT. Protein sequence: CASSSGMGQGSNQPQHF. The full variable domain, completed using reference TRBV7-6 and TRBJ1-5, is GAGVSQSPRYKVTKRGQDVALRCDPISGHVSLYWYRQALGQGPEFLTYFNYEAQQDKSGLPNDRFSAERPEGSISTLTIQRTEQRDSAMYRCASSSGMGQGSNQPQHFGDGTRLSIL.

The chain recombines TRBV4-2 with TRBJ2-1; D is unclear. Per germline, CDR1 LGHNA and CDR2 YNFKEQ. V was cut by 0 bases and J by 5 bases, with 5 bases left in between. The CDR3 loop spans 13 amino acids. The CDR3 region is CASSQDPDNEQFF. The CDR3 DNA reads TGTGCCAGCAGCCAAGATCCAGACAATGAGCAGTTCTTC.

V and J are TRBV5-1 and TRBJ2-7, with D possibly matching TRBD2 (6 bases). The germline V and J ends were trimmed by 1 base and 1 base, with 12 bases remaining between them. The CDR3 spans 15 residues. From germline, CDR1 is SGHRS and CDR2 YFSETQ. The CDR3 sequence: CASSLTAGPSYEQYF. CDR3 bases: TGCGCCAGCAGCTTGACAGCGGGTCCTTCCTACGAGCAGTACTTC.

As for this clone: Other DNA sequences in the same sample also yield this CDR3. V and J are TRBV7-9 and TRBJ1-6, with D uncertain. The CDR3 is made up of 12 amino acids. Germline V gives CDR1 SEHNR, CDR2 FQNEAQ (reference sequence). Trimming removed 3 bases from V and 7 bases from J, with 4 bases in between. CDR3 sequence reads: CASSLSNSPLHF. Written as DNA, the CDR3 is TGTGCCAGCAGCTTGTCGAATTCACCCCTCCACTTT.

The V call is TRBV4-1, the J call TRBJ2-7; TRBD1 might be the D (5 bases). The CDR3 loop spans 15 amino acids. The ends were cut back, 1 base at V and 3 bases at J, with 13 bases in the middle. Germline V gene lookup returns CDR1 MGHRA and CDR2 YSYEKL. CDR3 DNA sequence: TGCGCCAGCAGCCAAGTTCCACAGGAAGACTACGAGCAGTACTTC. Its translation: CASSQVPQEDYEQYF.

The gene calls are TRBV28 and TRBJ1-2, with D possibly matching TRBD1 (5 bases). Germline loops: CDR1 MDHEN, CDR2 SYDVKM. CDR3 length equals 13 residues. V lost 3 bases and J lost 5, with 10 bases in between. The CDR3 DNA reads TGTGCCAGCAGTTTGAGGACACTATATGGCTACACCTTC. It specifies CASSLRTLYGYTF.

As DNA, the CDR3 is TGCGCCAGCAGCCACCTCAAAAGCGGGGGTCTCCGCGATGGCTACACCTTC. Its translation is CASSHLKSGGLRDGYTF. The chain uses TRBV4-3 and TRBJ1-2; D might be TRBD1 (5 bases). V was trimmed by 3 bases and J by 6 bases, leaving 23 bases between them. CDR3 length: 17 amino acids. Germline CDR1 is LGHNA and CDR2 is YSLEER.

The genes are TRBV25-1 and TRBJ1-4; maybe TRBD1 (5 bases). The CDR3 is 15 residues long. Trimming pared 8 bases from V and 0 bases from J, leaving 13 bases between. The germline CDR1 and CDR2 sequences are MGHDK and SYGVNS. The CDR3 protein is CASGVGGATNEKLFF. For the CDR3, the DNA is TGTGCCAGCGGTGTGGGGGGGGCAACTAATGAAAAACTGTTTTTT.

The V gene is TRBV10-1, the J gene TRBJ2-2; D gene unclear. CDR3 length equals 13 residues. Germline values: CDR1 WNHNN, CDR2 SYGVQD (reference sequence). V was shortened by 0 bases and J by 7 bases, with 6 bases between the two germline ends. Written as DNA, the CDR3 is TGCGCCAGCAGTGAGTCGATGAGCGGGGAGCTGTTTTTT. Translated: CASSESMSGELFF.

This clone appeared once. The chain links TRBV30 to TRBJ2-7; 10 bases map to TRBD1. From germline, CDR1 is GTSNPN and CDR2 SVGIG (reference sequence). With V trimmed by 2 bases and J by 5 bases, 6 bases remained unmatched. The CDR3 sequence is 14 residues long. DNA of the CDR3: TGTGCCTGGAGTTCAGACAGGGGGCTTGACGAGCAGTACTTC. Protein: CAWSSDRGLDEQYF.